Following are 19 T cell receptor beta chains from one sample sequenced in a study of blood T cell repertoires in COVID-19. Profiling relied on immunoSEQ multiplex PCR, and the TCRdb table lists in-frame clones only, not all of them. This table has about 200,000 clones, roughly nine tenths appearing once. Material for sequencing was PBMCs or T cells enriched from blood (not recorded which). The receptors derive from a woman between 40 and 55 years old in a cohort exposed to, infected with or recovered from COVID-19 (not recorded which).

This clone was counted between two and nine times. The chain links TRBV20-1 to TRBJ1-1, with D tentatively TRBD1 (5 bases). The V gene lost 0 bases and the J gene lost 6 bases, with 5 bases spanning the gap. The CDR3 consists of 11 residues. Germline-derived CDR1 and CDR2 are DFQATT and SNEGSKA (reference sequence). The CDR3 DNA is TGCAGTGCTAGAGACAGGGCTGAAGCTTTCTTT. Encoded protein: CSARDRAEAFF.

This clone was observed a single time. This rearrangement joins TRBV11-3 to TRBJ2-5; 7 positions match TRBD2. With V trimmed by 1 base and J by 1 base, 6 bases remained unmatched. The CDR3 runs to 16 residues. Germline lookup yields CDR1 SGHNT and CDR2 YENEEA. The CDR3 region is CASSLVKREGQETQYF. The CDR3 DNA sequence: TGTGCCAGCAGCTTAGTCAAGAGGGAGGGCCAAGAGACCCAGTACTTC.

This chain links TRBV19 with TRBJ1-6; D is uncertain. The CDR3 is 14 amino acids. V lost 6 bases and J 9 bases, leaving 15 bases between the germline ends. The germline V gene has CDR1 LNHDA and CDR2 SQIVND (reference sequence). This CDR3 is CASRGSNNGSPLHF. The CDR3, as DNA: TGTGCCAGTAGGGGCAGTAACAATGGTTCACCCCTCCACTTT.

The J gene is TRBJ1-1, the V gene TRBV10-3; TRBD1 aligns across 8 bases. The CDR3 is 15 amino acids. Germline CDR1 is ENHRY and CDR2 is SYGVKD. V gave up 2 bases and J gave up 3 bases; unmatched junction bases: 5. This chain's CDR3 is CAISERGQGDTEAFF. The CDR3, as DNA: TGTGCCATCAGTGAGCGCGGACAGGGAGACACTGAAGCTTTCTTT.

The V call is TRBV19, the J call TRBJ1-4; TRBD1 matches at 10 bases. The trim removed 5 bases at V and 7 bases at J, leaving 7 bases unmatched. Germline-derived CDR1 and CDR2 are LNHDA and SQIVND (reference sequence). This CDR3 has 15 residues. In DNA, the CDR3 is TGTGCCAGTAGTTCCCGGGACAGGGGACCTGAAAAACTGTTTTTT. Amino acids: CASSSRDRGPEKLFF. The complete variable domain, with remaining parts taken from reference TRBV19 and TRBJ1-4, reads DGGITQSPKYLFRKEGQNVTLSCEQNLNHDAMYWYRQDPGQGLRLIYYSQIVNDFQKGDIAEGYSVSREKKESFPLTVTSAQKNPTAFYLCASSSRDRGPEKLFFGSGTQLSVL.

The V gene is TRBV11-2, the J gene TRBJ1-1, with 7 bases aligning to TRBD1. CDR1 is SGHAT and CDR2 is FQNNGV in the germline V gene. CDR3 length: 15 amino acids. Trimming took 5 bases from V and 3 from J; bases not matched to a gene: 9. CDR3 coding DNA: TGTGCCAGCAGCCAATACCGGGACAGTGACACTGAAGCTTTCTTT. Translated, it gives CASSQYRDSDTEAFF.

The V and J genes are TRBV14 and TRBJ1-3; unclear D gene. CDR3 length: 17 residues. The germline CDR1 and CDR2 sequences are SGHDN and FVKESK. V lost 0 bases to trimming and J lost 0 bases, with 12 bases between them. CDR3 sequence reads: CASSQDYRKFSGNTIYF. CDR3 DNA sequence: TGTGCCAGCAGCCAAGACTACAGAAAGTTCTCTGGAAACACCATATATTTT.

V gene TRBV28 combines with J gene TRBJ2-1; D perhaps matches TRBD1 (6 bases). Trimming cost V 4 bases and J 1 base, with 8 bases left between them. CDR1 is MDHEN and CDR2 is SYDVKM in the germline V gene. CDR3 length: 14 amino acids. The CDR3 nucleotides read TGTGCCAGCAGTTACCAGGGGTCCTACAATGAGCAGTTCTTC. Translated: CASSYQGSYNEQFF.

This chain links TRBV5-1 with TRBJ1-1; 7 bases are a match to TRBD1. This CDR3 is built from 16 residues. In germline, CDR1 is SGHRS, CDR2 YFSETQ. The V and J ends lost 4 bases and 3 bases, in that order; junction bases with no gene match: 12. CDR3 sequence reads: CASSPDLQGGDTEAFF. As DNA, the CDR3 is TGCGCCAGCAGCCCGGATTTGCAGGGGGGCGACACTGAAGCTTTCTTT.

This clone was found a few times. The rearrangement links TRBV25-1 to TRBJ1-2, with a tentative D call TRBD1 (6 bases). From germline, CDR1 is MGHDK and CDR2 SYGVNS. V was cut by 5 bases and J by 5 bases, with 15 bases left in between. The CDR3 covers 14 residues. As DNA, the CDR3 is TGTGCCAGCAGTCCTCACGGCAGGGGATATGGCTACACCTTC. It codes for CASSPHGRGYGYTF.

The chain carries TRBV28 and TRBJ1-1, with D possibly being TRBD1 (5 bases). The CDR3 totals 15 residues. Trimming removed 7 bases from V and 2 bases from J, with 17 bases in between. From germline, CDR1 is MDHEN and CDR2 SYDVKM. CDR3 loop: CASTPPGRTNTEAFF. The CDR3 DNA sequence: TGTGCCAGCACCCCCCCCGGCAGGACAAACACTGAAGCTTTCTTT.

The genes are TRBV14 and TRBJ1-2, with 8 bases that match TRBD1. This CDR3 comprises 12 residues. CDR1 is SGHDN and CDR2 is FVKESK in the germline V gene. Germline trimming cut 6 bases from V and 3 bases from J; bases unmatched to any gene: 0. The CDR3 is CASRDRDYGYTF. The CDR3 nucleotides are TGTGCCAGCAGGGACAGGGACTATGGCTACACCTTC.

The chain is built from TRBV13 and TRBJ1-1; 8 bases are shared with TRBD1. The CDR3 runs to 15 residues. The trim removed 4 bases at V and 0 bases at J, leaving 4 bases unmatched. CDR1 and CDR2 from the germline V gene are PRHDT and FYEKMQ (reference sequence). The DNA for the CDR3 is TGTGCCAGCAGCTCGCAACAGGGGGTGAACACTGAAGCTTTCTTT. It codes for CASSSQQGVNTEAFF.

The gene calls are TRBV6-8 and TRBJ1-3, with D possibly TRBD1 on 5 matching bases. The V end was cut by 6 bases, the J end by 3 bases, with 12 bases between. This CDR3 contains 14 residues. Looked up from germline, CDR1 is MNHGY and CDR2 is SAAAGT. The CDR3 loop is CASRGQGGGNTIYF. DNA of the CDR3: TGTGCCAGCAGGGGGCAGGGAGGTGGAAACACCATATATTTT.

This chain uses TRBV7-9 with TRBJ2-2; 7 bases match TRBD1. The V segment lost 6 bases and the J segment 4 bases; nucleotides outside the gene matches: 8. The CDR3 spans 15 residues. CDR1 and CDR2 from the germline V gene are SEHNR and FQNEAQ (reference sequence). The CDR3 here is CASRDDRASTGELFF. CDR3 bases: TGTGCCAGCAGGGACGACAGGGCGAGCACCGGGGAGCTGTTTTTT. Based on the CDR3 plus reference TRBV7-9 and TRBJ2-2, the full variable domain is DTGVSQNPRHKITKRGQNVTFRCDPISEHNRLYWYRQTLGQGPEFLTYFQNEAQLEKSRLLSDRFSAERPKGSFSTLEIQRTEQGDSAMYLCASRDDRASTGELFFGEGSRLTVL.

The chain joins TRBV10-1 to TRBJ2-3, with 11 nucleotides matching TRBD2. The CDR3 length is 18 residues. In germline, CDR1 is WNHNN, CDR2 SYGVQD (reference sequence). V shed 3 bases and J 0 bases; nucleotides not matched to a gene: 8. The CDR3 DNA reads as TGCGCCAGCAGTGACGGGGAGACTAGCGGGGCTAGCACAGATACGCAGTATTTT. Protein product: CASSDGETSGASTDTQYF.

This chain links TRBV18 with TRBJ2-7; 10 nucleotides agree with TRBD1. The CDR3 sequence is 16 residues long. V lost 3 bases, J lost 3 bases, and 8 bases stayed unmatched. CDR1 and CDR2 (germline): KGHSH, LQKENI. CDR3 protein: CASSPAGQGFSYEQYF. The CDR3 nucleotides read TGTGCCAGCTCACCGGCGGGACAGGGGTTTAGCTACGAGCAGTACTTC.

This chain uses TRBV6-5 with TRBJ2-2; 7 positions match TRBD2. Losses at the gene ends were 1 base for V and 5 bases for J; bases not matched to a gene: 7. The CDR3 covers 16 residues. Per germline, CDR1 MNHEY and CDR2 SVGAGI. CDR3 region: CASSYWAGEGTGELFF. DNA of the CDR3: TGTGCCAGCAGTTACTGGGCGGGAGAAGGTACCGGGGAGCTGTTTTTT.

This chain uses TRBV7-8 with TRBJ1-1; TRBD1 is a possible D gene (6 bases). V shed 5 bases and J shed 1 base, with 20 bases lying between them. Germline V gene lookup returns CDR1 SGHVS and CDR2 FQNEAQ. The CDR3 is 17 residues long. CDR3 in DNA: TGTGCCAGCAGCAAACAGGGTCGAGGAAGCCCGAACACTGAAGCTTTCTTT. This translates into CASSKQGRGSPNTEAFF.